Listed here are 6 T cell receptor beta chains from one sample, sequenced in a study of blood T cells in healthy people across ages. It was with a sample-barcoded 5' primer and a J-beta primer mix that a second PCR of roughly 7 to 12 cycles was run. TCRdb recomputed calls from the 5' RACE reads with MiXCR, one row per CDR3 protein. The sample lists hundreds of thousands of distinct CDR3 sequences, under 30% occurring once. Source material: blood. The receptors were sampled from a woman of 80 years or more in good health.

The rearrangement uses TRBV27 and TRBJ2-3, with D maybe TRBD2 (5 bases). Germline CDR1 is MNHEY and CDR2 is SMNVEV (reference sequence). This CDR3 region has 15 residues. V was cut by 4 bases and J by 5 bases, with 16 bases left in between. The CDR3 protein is CASSSPPQREDTQYF. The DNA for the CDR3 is TGTGCCAGCAGTTCCCCCCCCCAGAGGGAAGATACGCAGTATTTT.

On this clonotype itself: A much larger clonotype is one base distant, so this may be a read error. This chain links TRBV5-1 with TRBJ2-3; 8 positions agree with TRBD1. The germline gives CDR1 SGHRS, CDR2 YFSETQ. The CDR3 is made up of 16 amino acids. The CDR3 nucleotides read TGCGTCAGCAGCTTGGCGGACAGGGTGGACACAGATACGCAGTATTTT. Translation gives CVSSLADRVDTDTQYF.

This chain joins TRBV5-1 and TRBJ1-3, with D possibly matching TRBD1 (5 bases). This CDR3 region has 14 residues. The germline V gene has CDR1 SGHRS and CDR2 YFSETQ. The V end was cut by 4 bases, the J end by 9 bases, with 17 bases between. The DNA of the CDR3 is TGCGCCAGCAGCGAGGGACGGCCGGGGAGCACCATATATTTT. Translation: CASSEGRPGSTIYF.

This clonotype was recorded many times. The CDR3 DNA is TGTGCCAGCAGTTTGAGGGGGGGCCTTCAAGATACGCAGTATTTT. It translates to CASSLRGGLQDTQYF. This chain links TRBV12-3 or TRBV12-4 with TRBJ2-3; tentatively, D is TRBD2 (7 bases). Trimming cost V 3 bases and J 5 bases, with 15 bases left between them. CDR3 length: 15 amino acids.

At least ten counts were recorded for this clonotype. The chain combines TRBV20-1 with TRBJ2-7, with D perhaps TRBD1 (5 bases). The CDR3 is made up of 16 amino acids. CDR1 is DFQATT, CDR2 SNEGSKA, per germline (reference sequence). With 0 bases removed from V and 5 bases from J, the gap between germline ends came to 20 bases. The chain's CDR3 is CSARELGRESVDEQYF. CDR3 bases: TGCAGTGCTAGAGAGTTGGGCAGGGAATCGGTCGACGAGCAGTACTTC.

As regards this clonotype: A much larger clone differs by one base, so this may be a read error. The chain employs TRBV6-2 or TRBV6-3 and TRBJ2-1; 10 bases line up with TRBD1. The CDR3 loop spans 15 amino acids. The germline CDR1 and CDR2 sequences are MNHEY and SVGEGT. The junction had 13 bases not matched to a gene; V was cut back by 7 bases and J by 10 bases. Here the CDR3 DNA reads TGTGCCAGCAACAGAGCTCGACAGGGGGCCTACGAGCAGTTCTTC. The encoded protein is CASNRARQGAYEQFF.